This TCR beta chain was sequenced during a study of T cells in Graves' hyperthyroidism and ophthalmopathy. Whole-study findings and limits: Ophthalmopathy was identified by the model a median approximately 6.9 months ahead of onset.

This clonotype appeared a few times. Its antigen remains unidentified. A much bigger clone sits one base away, suggesting this may be a read error. Using RNA transcripts as the source, TCR beta CDR3 regions were amplified. First-round RT-PCR targeting the TCR CDR3 was performed with the HTBI primer set. TCRdb fed the multiplex PCR reads into MiXCR, producing one record per CDR3 protein. The sample holds about 840,000 distinct CDR3 sequences, 38% seen once. Trimming removed 0 bases from V and 2 bases from J; junction bases left unmatched: 0. Germline-derived CDR1 and CDR2 are SEHNR and FQNEAQ (reference sequence). CDR3 size: 15 residues.

Sequencing was performed on blood. J is TRBJ2-5 and V is TRBV7-9, with 10 bases identical to TRBD1. The receptor was derived from a man aged 18 to 29 with Graves' hyperthyroidism. The chain's CDR3 is CASSLADRGQETQYF. CDR3 DNA: TGTGCCAGCAGCTTAGCGGACAGGGGGCAAGAGACCCAGTACTTC.